Shown below are 26 T cell receptor beta chains from a single sample sequenced in a study of T cell responses to AZD1222 COVID-19 vaccine. Method: immunoSEQ multiplex PCR; TCRdb's copy keeps in-frame clones and lacks some. The sample shows around 120,000 clones, roughly 89% of them seen only once. This sample comprised peripheral blood, obtained on day 0 of AZD1222 vaccination. The receptors derive from an adult in good health.

In its sample, this clone was seen once. The rearrangement joins TRBV15 to TRBJ1-3; maybe TRBD1 (6 bases). Germline lookup yields CDR1 LNHNV and CDR2 YYDKDF (reference sequence). Trimming took 0 bases from V and 0 from J, leaving 9 bases between them. This CDR3 has 16 residues. This CDR3 is CATSRDRGASGNTIYF. CDR3 coding DNA: TGTGCCACCAGCAGAGATCGGGGGGCCTCTGGAAACACCATATATTTT.

V usage is TRBV5-1 and J usage is TRBJ2-3; maybe TRBD2 (5 bases). The V and J ends lost 4 bases and 5 bases respectively, with 8 bases between them. The CDR3 is 12 residues long. Germline assignment: CDR1 SGHRS and CDR2 YFSETQ. CDR3 in amino acids: CASSAAEDTQYF. Written as DNA, the CDR3 is TGCGCCAGCAGCGCAGCGGAAGATACGCAGTATTTT.

This clone appeared once. CDR3 coding DNA: TGTGCCAGCAGCGAAGGACTAGCGGGGTTGGGGACCCAGTACTTC. Protein product: CASSEGLAGLGTQYF. The chain carries TRBV9 and TRBJ2-5; 12 nucleotides line up with TRBD2. Losses at the gene ends were 3 bases for V and 7 bases for J; bases not matched to a gene: 7. The CDR3 runs to 15 residues. Germline CDR1 and CDR2: SGDLS and YYNGEE.

The V and J genes are TRBV21-1 and TRBJ1-5; the table names TRBD1, a call not compared with the DNA. TRBV21-1 is given as a pseudogene. The CDR3 is made up of 19 amino acids. The chain's CDR3 is CASLAHPPGQGTLGQPQHF. CDR3 nucleotides: TGTGCCAGCCTCGCACACCCCCCGGGACAGGGGACGTTGGGTCAGCCCCAGCATTTT.

The chain couples TRBV5-5 to TRBJ2-7; 11 bases map to TRBD2. V shed 1 base and J 5 bases; nucleotides not matched to a gene: 5. Germline lookup yields CDR1 SGHKS and CDR2 YYEKEE (reference sequence). The CDR3 contains 15 residues. CDR3 protein: CASSLTSGSNHEQYF. Here the CDR3 DNA reads TGTGCCAGCAGCTTGACTAGCGGGAGTAACCACGAGCAGTACTTC.

This clone was seen a single time. The chain couples TRBV28 to TRBJ1-2; a weak D match, TRBD1 (6 bases). From germline, CDR1 is MDHEN and CDR2 SYDVKM. The CDR3 loop spans 12 amino acids. V shed 7 bases and J shed 4 bases, with 10 bases lying between them. CDR3 nucleotides: TGTGCCAGCACCGGGACAATCTATGGCTACACCTTC. Protein product: CASTGTIYGYTF.

This clone showed up just once. The genes are TRBV21-1 and TRBJ2-7; the table calls TRBD1, which could not be checked here. TRBV21-1 is a documented pseudogene. The CDR3 has 16 residues. The CDR3 region is CASSKCSPGSIYEQYF. DNA of the CDR3: TGTGCCAGCAGCAAATGCAGCCCAGGGTCCATCTACGAGCAGTACTTC.

This rearrangement joins TRBV11-2 to TRBJ1-1, with D uncertain. V lost 5 bases and J 4 bases, leaving 8 bases between the germline ends. In germline, CDR1 is SGHAT, CDR2 FQNNGV. The CDR3 is 12 amino acids. For the CDR3, the DNA is TGTGCCAGCAGCCAGGACGCCACTGAAGCTTTCTTT. Translated, it gives CASSQDATEAFF.

The genes are TRBV3-1 (or the pseudogene TRBV3-2) and TRBJ1-5, with a tentative D call TRBD1 (6 bases). CDR3 length equals 14 residues. Germline assignment: CDR1 LGHDT and CDR2 YNNKEL (reference sequence). V lost 8 bases and J 3 bases, leaving 14 bases between the germline ends. The CDR3 bases are TGTGCCAGCGGGGGGGGCCTTGTCAATCAGCCCCAGCATTTT. It encodes CASGGGLVNQPQHF.

This clone was seen repeatedly, ten times or more. The V gene is TRBV20-1, the J gene TRBJ1-1; perhaps TRBD1 as D (5 bases). V was pared by 3 bases and J by 6 bases, with 17 bases between. CDR3 length: 14 residues. Germline CDR1 reads DFQATT; CDR2 reads SNEGSKA (reference sequence). Here the CDR3 DNA reads TGCAGTGCTAGTGGGGGTGCAGATTGGGCTGAAGCTTTCTTT. Translation gives CSASGGADWAEAFF.

The chain is built from TRBV7-8 and TRBJ2-7, with TRBD1 matching over 10 bases. J gave up 5 bases and V 5 bases, and 9 bases lay outside the gene matches. CDR1 is SGHVS and CDR2 is FQNEAQ in the germline V gene. The CDR3 spans 15 residues. As DNA, the CDR3 is TGTGCCAGCAGCGAGGACAGGGGGGGTATGGACGAGCAGTACTTC. Amino acid sequence: CASSEDRGGMDEQYF.

The V call is TRBV5-6, the J call TRBJ2-7, with 7 bases identical to TRBD1. This CDR3 has 16 amino acids. In germline, CDR1 is SGHDT, CDR2 YYEEEE. Trimming removed 4 bases from V and 2 bases from J; junction bases left unmatched: 12. The CDR3 DNA follows: TGTGCCAGCAGCCCTAAAGGGACAGTTCAGACCTACGAGCAGTACTTC. It yields the protein CASSPKGTVQTYEQYF.

V is TRBV2 and J is TRBJ2-2; 8 bases map to TRBD2. CDR3 length equals 14 residues. From germline, CDR1 is SNHLY and CDR2 FYNNEI. The J segment lost 1 base and the V segment lost 8 bases, leaving 3 bases of the junction unmatched. CDR3 nucleotides: TGTGCCAGCCGCACTAGCGGGAACACCGGGGAGCTGTTTTTT. Translating gives CASRTSGNTGELFF. Based on the CDR3 plus reference TRBV2 and TRBJ2-2, the full variable domain is EPEVTQTPSHQVTQMGQEVILRCVPISNHLYFYWYRQILGQKVEFLVSFYNNEISEKSEIFDDQFSVERPDGSNFTLKIRSTKLEDSAMYFCASRTSGNTGELFFGEGSRLTVL.

The V call is TRBV30, the J call TRBJ1-2; D is undetermined. With 0 bases removed from V and 0 bases from J, the gap between germline ends came to 11 bases. Looked up from germline, CDR1 is GTSNPN and CDR2 is SVGIG (reference sequence). The CDR3 totals 15 residues. CDR3 region: CAWSVRPGPNYGYTF. Here the CDR3 DNA reads TGTGCCTGGAGTGTACGGCCAGGACCTAACTATGGCTACACCTTC.

This rearrangement joins TRBV18 to TRBJ1-2, with a tentative D call TRBD1 (6 bases). The CDR3 extends over 14 amino acids. Germline V lookup: CDR1 KGHSH, CDR2 LQKENI. Between the trimmed V and J ends, which lost 0 bases and 4 bases, there was a span of 9 bases. CDR3 DNA: TGTGCCAGCTCACCACCGGGACAAACCTATGGCTACACCTTC. Its translation: CASSPPGQTYGYTF. The variable domain in full, completed from reference TRBV18 and TRBJ1-2, reads NAGVMQNPRHLVRRRGQEARLRCSPMKGHSHVYWYRQLPEEGLKFMVYLQKENIIDESGMPKERFSAEFPKEGPSILRIQQVVRGDSAAYFCASSPPGQTYGYTFGSGTRLTVV.

V is TRBV11-2 and J is TRBJ1-6; 7 positions agree with TRBD1. The junction had 8 bases not matched to a gene; V was cut back by 3 bases and J by 9 bases. CDR1 SGHAT and CDR2 FQNNGV come from the germline V gene. CDR3 length: 15 residues. CDR3 nucleotide sequence: TGTGCCAGCAGCTTGTTGACAGGGAGGCGTTCACCCCTCCACTTT. Its protein product is CASSLLTGRRSPLHF. Using reference TRBV11-2 and TRBJ1-6 for the parts outside the CDR3, the full variable domain is EAGVAQSPRYKIIEKRQSVAFWCNPISGHATLYWYQQILGQGPKLLIQFQNNGVVDDSQLPKDRFSAERLKGVDSTLKIQPAKLEDSAVYLCASSLLTGRRSPLHFGNGTRLTVT.

The V call is TRBV7-9, the J call TRBJ2-5, with D tentatively TRBD1 (5 bases). Germline V gene sequence: CDR1 SEHNR, CDR2 FQNEAQ (reference sequence). The CDR3 contains 15 residues. The ends were cut back, 5 bases at V and 2 bases at J, with 15 bases in the middle. CDR3 in DNA: TGTGCCAGCAGCGCTAAAGACAGCAAGCAAGAGACCCAGTACTTC. Amino acid sequence: CASSAKDSKQETQYF.

This clone has only a few counts. The chain is built from TRBV4-2 and TRBJ1-3; maybe TRBD1 (5 bases). The CDR3 length is 14 residues. V was shortened by 0 bases and J by 4 bases, with 7 bases between the two germline ends. Germline lookup yields CDR1 LGHNA and CDR2 YNFKEQ. The CDR3 is CASSQEGVGNTIYF. As DNA, the CDR3 is TGTGCCAGCAGCCAAGAAGGGGTCGGAAACACCATATATTTT.

In this sample, this clone turned up once. The chain employs TRBV28 and TRBJ2-5; D may match TRBD1 or TRBD2 (5 bases each). Trimming shortened V by 3 bases and J by 5 bases, and 22 bases separated the two germline ends. CDR1 MDHEN and CDR2 SYDVKM come from the germline V gene. CDR3 length: 17 residues. The CDR3 DNA sequence: TGTGCCAGCAGTTTTTATCATGGTCTCGGGGCCGGGGAGACCCAGTACTTC. As protein: CASSFYHGLGAGETQYF. The whole variable domain, filled in from reference TRBV28 and TRBJ2-5, reads DVKVTQSSRYLVKRTGEKVFLECVQDMDHENMFWYRQDPGLGLRLIYFSYDVKMKEKGDIPEGYSVSREKKERFSLILESASTNQTSMYLCASSFYHGLGAGETQYFGPGTRLLVL.

This chain joins TRBV19 and TRBJ2-7, with 13 bases lining up with TRBD2. V lost 1 base and J lost 3; bases outside the gene matches: 0. This CDR3 region has 15 residues. The V gene's germline CDR1 is LNHDA and CDR2 SQIVND (reference sequence). The CDR3: CASSIGTSGSYEQYF. The CDR3 coding sequence is TGTGCCAGTAGTATAGGGACTAGCGGGAGCTACGAGCAGTACTTC.

The CDR3 reads CASSTSPGVGAKNIQYF. CDR3 coding DNA: TGTGCCAGCAGTACGAGCCCCGGGGTTGGAGCCAAAAACATTCAGTACTTC. The V and J genes are TRBV28 and TRBJ2-4, with D perhaps TRBD2 (5 bases). Germline CDR1 MDHEN, CDR2 SYDVKM. The CDR3 extends over 17 amino acids. V was shortened by 5 bases and J by 0 bases, with 17 bases between the two germline ends.

The chain couples TRBV29-1 to TRBJ2-2, with D uncertain. Trimming removed 7 bases at V and 2 bases at J, with 14 bases between. The CDR3 totals 14 residues. Looked up from germline, CDR1 is SQVTM and CDR2 is ANQGSEA. CDR3 loop: CSAYLMANTGELFF. In DNA form, the CDR3 reads TGCAGCGCCTATTTGATGGCCAACACCGGGGAGCTGTTTTTT.

The rearrangement joins TRBV30 to TRBJ1-1, with 8 bases fitting TRBD1. This CDR3 has 14 residues. The V and J ends lost 5 bases and 1 base, in that order; junction bases with no gene match: 6. Germline V gene data show CDR1 as GTSNPN and CDR2 as SVGIG (reference sequence). The CDR3 protein is CAWDRGPENTEAFF. CDR3 coding DNA: TGTGCCTGGGACAGGGGACCCGAGAACACTGAAGCTTTCTTT.

This chain joins TRBV30 and TRBJ1-2; D not certain. This CDR3 spans 12 amino acids. Germline V gives CDR1 GTSNPN, CDR2 SVGIG (reference sequence). Trimming took off 4 bases at V and 0 bases at J, with 6 bases between the two ends. The CDR3 DNA sequence: TGTGCCTGGACCCCAACTAACTATGGCTACACCTTC. The encoded protein is CAWTPTNYGYTF.

The chain is built from TRBV4-1 and TRBJ1-5; D gene unclear. V lost 4 bases to trimming and J lost 6 bases, with 10 bases between them. CDR1 and CDR2 from the germline V gene are MGHRA and YSYEKL. CDR3 length: 13 amino acids. CDR3 in DNA: TGCGCCAGCAGCCTCATGGGTAGTCAGCCCCAGCATTTT. It is translated as CASSLMGSQPQHF.

The rearrangement links TRBV6-5 to TRBJ2-7; 8 positions agree with TRBD2. Germline-derived CDR1 and CDR2 are MNHEY and SVGAGI. V shed 6 bases, J shed 5 bases, and the junction held 12 bases outside the gene matches. This CDR3 contains 15 residues. The CDR3 sequence is CASSPRSGRSDEQYF. Here the CDR3 DNA reads TGTGCCAGCAGCCCGCGCAGCGGGAGATCCGACGAGCAGTACTTC.